This TCR beta chain came from a study of T cell repertoires in cytomegalovirus infection. Overall study: Through public TCR beta signatures, both CMV infection and matching HLA type were indicated. Overall study findings and caveats: HLA-C-restricted, CMV-specific TCR beta clonotypes were dominant ex vivo.

Germline loops: CDR1 KGHSH, CDR2 LQKENI. CDR3 length: 13 residues. Trimming pared 3 bases from V and 3 bases from J, leaving 7 bases between. TCRdb fed the reads into MiXCR, producing one record per CDR3 protein. This sample has around 550,000 distinct CDR3 sequences; about 30% occur once, and the top ten carry over 10%. In regard to this clonotype: The target antigen is unknown.

Sequencing was done on a sample of PBMCs. The chain combines TRBV18 with TRBJ2-3, with D hard to call. The clonotype was recovered from a human donor in good health (CMV status not recorded). Some clones in this sample may be carry-over from other donors' samples. The CDR3 DNA follows: TGTGCCAGCTCACCGTCTTTAACAGATACGCAGTATTTT. Protein sequence: CASSPSLTDTQYF. The entire variable domain, with the rest obtained from reference TRBV18 and TRBJ2-3, is as follows: NAGVMQNPRHLVRRRGQEARLRCSPMKGHSHVYWYRQLPEEGLKFMVYLQKENIIDESGMPKERFSAEFPKEGPSILRIQQVVRGDSAAYFCASSPSLTDTQYFGPGTRLTVL.